This T cell receptor (beta chain) was captured in a study of vaccination effects on CD4 cells after COVID-19. Comments on this clone: Antigen specificity is unknown.

Only in-frame clones appear in the TCRdb table, and some are missing; sequencing was by immunoSEQ multiplex PCR. Here the sample spans around 29,000 clones, over 55% being singletons. This CDR3 contains 15 residues. V was pared by 1 base and J by 0 bases, with 8 bases between. The germline CDR1 and CDR2 sequences are SGHAT and FQDESV (reference sequence). Before any sequencing was done, the ViraFEST assay used viral peptide pools to expand antigen-specific CD4+ T cells. A roughly ten-day culture period preceded the isolation of CD4+ T cells. Everyone in the study got two shots of either the BNT162b2 or mRNA-1273 vaccine. All vaccine recipients tested negative for nucleocapsid antibodies and had never contracted SARS-CoV-2 infection.

The chain employs TRBV11-1 and TRBJ2-3; no clear D gene. This sequence was found in a human donor who received a COVID-19 vaccine. Sequencing used CD4+ T cells from PBMCs cultured with HCoV-NL63 spike peptides, obtained after COVID-19 vaccination. This CDR3 is CASSLDGGSTDTQYF. CDR3 sequence (DNA): TGTGCCAGCAGCTTAGACGGCGGAAGCACAGATACGCAGTATTTT.